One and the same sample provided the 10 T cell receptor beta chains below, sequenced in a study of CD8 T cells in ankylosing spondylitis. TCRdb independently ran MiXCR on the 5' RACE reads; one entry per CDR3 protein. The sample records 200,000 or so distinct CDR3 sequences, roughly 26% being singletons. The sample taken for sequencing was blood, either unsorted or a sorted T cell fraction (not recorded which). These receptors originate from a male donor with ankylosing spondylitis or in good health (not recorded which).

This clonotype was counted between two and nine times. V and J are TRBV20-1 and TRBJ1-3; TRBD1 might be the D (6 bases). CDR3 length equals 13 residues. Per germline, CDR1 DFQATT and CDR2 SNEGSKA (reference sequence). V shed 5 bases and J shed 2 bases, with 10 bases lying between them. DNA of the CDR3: TGCAGTGCTGGAAGACAGGCTGGAAACACCATATATTTT. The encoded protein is CSAGRQAGNTIYF.

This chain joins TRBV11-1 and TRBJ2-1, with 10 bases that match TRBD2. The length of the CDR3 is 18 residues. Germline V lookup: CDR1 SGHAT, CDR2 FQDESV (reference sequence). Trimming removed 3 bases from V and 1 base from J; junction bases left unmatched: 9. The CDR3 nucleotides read TGTGCCAGCAGCTTGCTAGCGGGGGTACCAAGGTCCTACAATGAGCAGTTCTTC. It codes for CASSLLAGVPRSYNEQFF.

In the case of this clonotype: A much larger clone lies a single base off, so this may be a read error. The CDR3 sequence is CANSLLAESEAFF. In DNA, the CDR3 is TGTGCCAACAGTTTATTAGCAGAGTCTGAAGCTTTCTTT. This chain joins TRBV12-3 or TRBV12-4 and TRBJ1-1; D not resolved. This CDR3 region has 13 residues.

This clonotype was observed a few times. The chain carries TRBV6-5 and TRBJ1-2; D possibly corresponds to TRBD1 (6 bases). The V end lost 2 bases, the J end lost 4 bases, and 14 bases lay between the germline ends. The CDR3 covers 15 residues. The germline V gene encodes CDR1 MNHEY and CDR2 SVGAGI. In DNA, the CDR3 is TGTGCCAGCAGTTACAAGTTTACAGGGACCTATGGCTACACCTTC. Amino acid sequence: CASSYKFTGTYGYTF.

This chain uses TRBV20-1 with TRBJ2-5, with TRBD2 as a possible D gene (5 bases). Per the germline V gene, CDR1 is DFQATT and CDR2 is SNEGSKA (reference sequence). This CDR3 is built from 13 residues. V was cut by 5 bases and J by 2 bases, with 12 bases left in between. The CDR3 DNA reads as TGCAGTGCTCACGACTGGACTCAAGAGACCCAGTACTTC. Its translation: CSAHDWTQETQYF.

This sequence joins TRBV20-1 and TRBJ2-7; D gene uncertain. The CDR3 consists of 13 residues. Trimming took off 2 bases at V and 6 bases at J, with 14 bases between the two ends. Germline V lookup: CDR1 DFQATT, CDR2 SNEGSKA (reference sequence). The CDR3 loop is CSARNNSLGEQYF. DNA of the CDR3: TGCAGTGCTAGAAACAACAGCTTAGGCGAGCAGTACTTC.

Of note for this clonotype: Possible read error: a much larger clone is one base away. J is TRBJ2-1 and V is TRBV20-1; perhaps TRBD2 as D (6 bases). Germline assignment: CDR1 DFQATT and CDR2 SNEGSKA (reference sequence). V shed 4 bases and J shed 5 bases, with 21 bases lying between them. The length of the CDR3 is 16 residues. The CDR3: CSAKAPPAGWNNEQFF. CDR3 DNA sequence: TGCAGTGCTAAAGCCCCTCCAGCGGGCTGGAACAATGAGCAGTTCTTC.

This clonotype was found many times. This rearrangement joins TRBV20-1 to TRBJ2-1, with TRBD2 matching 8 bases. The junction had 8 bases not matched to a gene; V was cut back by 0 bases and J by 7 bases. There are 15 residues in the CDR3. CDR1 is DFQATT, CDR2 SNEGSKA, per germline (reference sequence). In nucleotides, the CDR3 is TGCAGTGCTAGAGATCCAGCGGGAGTAGGAAATGAGCAGTTCTTC. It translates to CSARDPAGVGNEQFF.

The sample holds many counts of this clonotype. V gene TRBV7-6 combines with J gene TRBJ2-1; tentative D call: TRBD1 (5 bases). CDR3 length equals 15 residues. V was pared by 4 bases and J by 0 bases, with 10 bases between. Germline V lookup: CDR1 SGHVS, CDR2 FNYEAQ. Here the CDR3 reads CASSSTVSSYNEQFF. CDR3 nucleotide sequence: TGTGCCAGCAGCTCGACAGTGAGCTCCTACAATGAGCAGTTCTTC.

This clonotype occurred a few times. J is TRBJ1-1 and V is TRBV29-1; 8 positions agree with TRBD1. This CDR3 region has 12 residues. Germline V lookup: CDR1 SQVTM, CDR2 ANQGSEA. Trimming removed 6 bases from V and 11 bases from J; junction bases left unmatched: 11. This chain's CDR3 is CSVHGQGRNAFF. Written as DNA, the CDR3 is TGCAGCGTGCATGGACAGGGCAGGAACGCTTTCTTT.